The 14 T cell receptor beta chains below all came from one sample that was sequenced in a study of human T cells and chemical hapten exposure. Regarding time point: healthy volunteer bleed at 2 weeks. From whole blood left unfractionated, total RNA was extracted. Each CDR3 protein is one row after TCRdb ran MiXCR on the RACE reads. The repertoire holds about 130,000 distinct CDR3 sequences, with about 9% as singletons. The sequencing input was whole blood. These receptor sequences come from a male donor in good health. Some clones in this sample may be carry-over from other donors' samples.

This clonotype appeared a few times. The V call is TRBV5-6, the J call TRBJ2-1, with TRBD2 matching over 11 bases. Unmatched junction bases numbered 8, after V lost 4 bases and J lost 8 bases. CDR3 length: 15 residues. Germline loops: CDR1 SGHDT, CDR2 YYEEEE. The CDR3 coding sequence is TGTGCCAGCAGCCGTAGCGGGGGGGCTAGGGATGAGCAGTTCTTC. As protein: CASSRSGGARDEQFF.

This clonotype was counted many times. This chain uses TRBV12-3 or TRBV12-4 with TRBJ2-3; D ambiguous. Trimming stripped 5 bases from V and 4 bases from J, with 13 bases between. The CDR3 length is 14 residues. The CDR3 sequence: CASSSRHPADTQYF. CDR3 DNA sequence: TGTGCCAGCAGTAGCAGACACCCGGCAGATACGCAGTATTTT.

The rearrangement uses TRBV3-1 and TRBJ2-5, with 13 bases identical to TRBD2. This CDR3 spans 17 amino acids. The germline V gene encodes CDR1 LGHDT and CDR2 YNNKEL (reference sequence). Trimming removed 3 bases from V and 3 bases from J; junction bases left unmatched: 7. CDR3: CASSHTSGGEAEETQYF. CDR3 bases: TGTGCCAGCAGCCACACTAGCGGGGGGGAGGCAGAAGAGACCCAGTACTTC.

This rearrangement joins TRBV7-9 to TRBJ2-5; D not resolved. Germline-derived CDR1 and CDR2 are SEHNR and FQNEAQ (reference sequence). This CDR3 spans 12 amino acids. V lost 4 bases and J 7 bases, leaving 10 bases between the germline ends. The CDR3 spells CASSSPPATQYF. The DNA of the CDR3 is TGTGCCAGCAGCTCTCCCCCAGCGACCCAGTACTTC.

There are a few counts of this clonotype. This chain connects TRBV18 to TRBJ1-1; a weak D match, TRBD1 (6 bases). V lost 1 base, J lost 4 bases, and 10 bases lay in between. The length of the CDR3 is 14 residues. Looked up from germline, CDR1 is KGHSH and CDR2 is LQKENI. The CDR3 nucleotides read TGTGCCAGCTCACCACTGAGGGGGTTCACTGAAGCTTTCTTT. It translates to CASSPLRGFTEAFF. The variable domain in full, completed from reference TRBV18 and TRBJ1-1, reads NAGVMQNPRHLVRRRGQEARLRCSPMKGHSHVYWYRQLPEEGLKFMVYLQKENIIDESGMPKERFSAEFPKEGPSILRIQQVVRGDSAAYFCASSPLRGFTEAFFGQGTRLTVV.

This clonotype was observed many times. The DNA of the CDR3 is TGCAGCGTTGAAGGCGCTAGCGGGAATTACAATGAGCAGTTCTTC. Translation gives CSVEGASGNYNEQFF. The rearrangement links TRBV29-1 to TRBJ2-1; TRBD2 aligns across 9 bases. V was clipped by 1 base and J by 4 bases; unmatched bases: 5. Germline lookup yields CDR1 SQVTM and CDR2 ANQGSEA. This CDR3 has 15 amino acids.

This clonotype has ten or more counts. The CDR3 coding sequence is TGCGCCAGCAGCCAAGAGACTGGGAGGGTCGATACGCAGTATTTT. Amino acids: CASSQETGRVDTQYF. This chain uses TRBV4-3 with TRBJ2-3; 7 nucleotides line up with TRBD2. Germline CDR1 and CDR2: LGHNA and YSLEER. This CDR3 has 15 residues. The V segment lost 0 bases and the J segment 6 bases; nucleotides outside the gene matches: 6.

This clonotype was observed many times. The genes are TRBV7-9 and TRBJ2-3; D perhaps matches TRBD1 (6 bases). This CDR3 contains 18 residues. The V end was cut by 1 base, the J end by 1 base, with 18 bases between. Germline-derived CDR1 and CDR2 are SEHNR and FQNEAQ (reference sequence). The CDR3 reads CASSLVPRKEGGTDTQYF. CDR3 DNA sequence: TGTGCCAGCAGCTTAGTTCCGCGGAAAGAGGGGGGCACAGATACGCAGTATTTT. Based on the CDR3 plus reference TRBV7-9 and TRBJ2-3, the full variable domain is DTGVSQNPRHKITKRGQNVTFRCDPISEHNRLYWYRQTLGQGPEFLTYFQNEAQLEKSRLLSDRFSAERPKGSFSTLEIQRTEQGDSAMYLCASSLVPRKEGGTDTQYFGPGTRLTVL.

There are a few counts of this clonotype. The rearrangement links TRBV27 to TRBJ1-5; 11 bases match TRBD1. This CDR3 has 18 residues. Unmatched junction bases numbered 16, after V lost 10 bases and J lost 2 bases. Looked up from germline, CDR1 is MNHEY and CDR2 is SMNVEV (reference sequence). The CDR3 here is CATRGGTGGLLGNQPQHF. The DNA of the CDR3 is TGTGCCACCAGAGGAGGGACAGGGGGTCTGCTCGGCAATCAGCCCCAGCATTTT.

There are many counts of this clonotype. J is TRBJ2-1 and V is TRBV10-3; D ambiguous. The V gene's germline CDR1 is ENHRY and CDR2 SYGVKD. V was shortened by 10 bases and J by 3 bases, with 13 bases between the two germline ends. The CDR3 is 13 residues long. CDR3 DNA sequence: TGTGCCACCCGTGACGGTAGCTACAATGAGCAGTTCTTC. This sequence encodes CATRDGSYNEQFF.

This clonotype was picked up many times. V usage is TRBV4-2 and J usage is TRBJ1-5; no clear D. The CDR3 loop spans 13 amino acids. Trimming shortened V by 2 bases and J by 6 bases, and 8 bases separated the two germline ends. Germline V gene data show CDR1 as LGHNA and CDR2 as YNFKEQ. The CDR3 nucleotides are TGTGCCAGCAGCCAATTCCCGGGTCAGCCCCAGCATTTT. Translated: CASSQFPGQPQHF.

Many counts were recorded for this clonotype. The chain links TRBV12-3 or TRBV12-4 to TRBJ1-2; D unclear. The CDR3 contains 15 residues. The germline V and J ends were trimmed by 8 bases and 4 bases, with 20 bases remaining between them. The CDR3 nucleotides are TGTGCCAGCCCCCAGGAGGGCCAACAATCCTATGGCTACACCTTC. Protein product: CASPQEGQQSYGYTF.

Notes on this clonotype: The conserved closing phenylalanine or tryptophan is absent in this CDR3, likely reflecting a read error. The chain couples TRBV2 to TRBJ2-3, with D hard to call. This CDR3 contains 12 residues. Germline V gene sequence: CDR1 SNHLY, CDR2 FYNNEI. V lost 3 bases and J lost 4, with 5 bases in between. CDR3 sequence reads: CASSDLADTQYS. The CDR3 bases are TGTGCCAGCAGTGACCTAGCAGATACGCAGTATTCT.

This clonotype was detected ten times or more. V gene TRBV7-9 combines with J gene TRBJ2-2; D gene ambiguous. From germline, CDR1 is SEHNR and CDR2 FQNEAQ (reference sequence). The CDR3 totals 14 residues. The germline V and J ends were trimmed by 3 bases and 1 base, with 6 bases remaining between them. The chain's CDR3 is CASSLAENTGELFF. In DNA form, the CDR3 reads TGTGCCAGCAGCTTGGCCGAGAACACCGGGGAGCTGTTTTTT.